This T cell receptor (beta chain) was identified during a study of blood T cell repertoires in COVID-19. Participant ages covered roughly 18 to 89 years across 24 US areas. Cohort assignment relied on participant-reported clinical history. All recovered Cohort 3 donors got two negative PCRs, got clearance, or saw symptom resolution. Per the study methods: Researchers report that nucleated cell counts were estimated from reference gene primer amplification. Generated by immunoSEQ multiplex PCR, the TCRdb table keeps only in-frame clones and is missing some. That table is the source of V, J and clone size, and D and trimming were worked out from the DNA. The sample records 310,000 or so clones, around 88% being singletons. The CDR3 consists of 17 residues.

V gene TRBV21-1 combines with J gene TRBJ2-7; the table's D call, TRBD2, was not checked against the DNA. TRBV21-1 is listed as a pseudogene. The sequence derives from a woman aged 40-49 years who had recovered from COVID-19. What was sequenced was PBMCs or T cells enriched from blood (not recorded which). The CDR3 DNA sequence: TGTGCCAGCAGCAAAGTTGACCACAGAGGGAATTACTACGAGCAGTACTTC. Its protein is CASSKVDHRGNYYEQYF.